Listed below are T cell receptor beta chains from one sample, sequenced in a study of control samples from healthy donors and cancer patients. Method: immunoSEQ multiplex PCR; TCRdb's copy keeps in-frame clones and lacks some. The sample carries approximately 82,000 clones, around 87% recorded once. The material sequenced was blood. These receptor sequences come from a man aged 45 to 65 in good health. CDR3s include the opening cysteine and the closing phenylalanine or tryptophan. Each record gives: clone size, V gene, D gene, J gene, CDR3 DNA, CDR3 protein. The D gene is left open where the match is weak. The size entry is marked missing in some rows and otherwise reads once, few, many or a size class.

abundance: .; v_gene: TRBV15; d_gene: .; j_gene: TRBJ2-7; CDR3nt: TGTGCCACCAGCAGAGACCTACTCGCCTACGAGCAGTACTTC; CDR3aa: CATSRDLLAYEQYF
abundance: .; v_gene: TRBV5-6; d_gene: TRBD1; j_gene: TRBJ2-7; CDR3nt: TGTGCCAGCAGCTTCGGGACAGCTTCCTACGAGCAGTACTTC; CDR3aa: CASSFGTASYEQYF
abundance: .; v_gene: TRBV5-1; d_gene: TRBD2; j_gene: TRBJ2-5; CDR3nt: TGCGCCAGCAGCTTAACTAGCGGGGAAGAGACCCAGTACTTC; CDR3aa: CASSLTSGEETQYF
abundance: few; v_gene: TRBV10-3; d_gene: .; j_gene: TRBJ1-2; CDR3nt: TGTGCCATCAGTGGAGGGTTCTATGGCTACACCTTC; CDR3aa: CAISGGFYGYTF
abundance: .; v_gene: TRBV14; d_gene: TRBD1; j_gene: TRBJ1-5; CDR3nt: TGTGCCAGCAGCCAGGGACAGGTTGAGGTTTATAGCAATCAGCCCCAGCATTTT; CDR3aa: CASSQGQVEVYSNQPQHF
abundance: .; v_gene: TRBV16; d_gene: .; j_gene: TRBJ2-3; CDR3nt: TGTGCCAGCAGCCAATCTTGGGACTTCCGCACAGATACGCAGTATTTT; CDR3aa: CASSQSWDFRTDTQYF
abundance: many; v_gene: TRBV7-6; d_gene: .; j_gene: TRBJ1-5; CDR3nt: TGTGCCAGCAGCTTAGAGGGGGGGCGGGAGCCCCAGCATTTT; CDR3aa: CASSLEGGREPQHF
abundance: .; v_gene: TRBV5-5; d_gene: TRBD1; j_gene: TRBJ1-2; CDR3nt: TGTGCCAGCAGCTTGTCTCCCGCAGGGGGCGATGAGGGCTACACCTTC; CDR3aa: CASSLSPAGGDEGYTF
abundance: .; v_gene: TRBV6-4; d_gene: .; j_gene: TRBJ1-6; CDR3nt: TGTGCCAGCAGTTATGGGCCAAATTCACCCCTCCACTTT; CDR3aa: CASSYGPNSPLHF
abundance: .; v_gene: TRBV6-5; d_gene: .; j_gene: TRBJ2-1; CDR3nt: TGTGCCAGCAGTTACTTCAATGAGCAGTTCTTC; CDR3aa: CASSYFNEQFF
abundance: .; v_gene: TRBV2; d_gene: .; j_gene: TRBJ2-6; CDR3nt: TGTGCCAGCAGGCATGGACAGTTCTCTGGGGCCAACGTCCTGACTTTC; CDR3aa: CASRHGQFSGANVLTF
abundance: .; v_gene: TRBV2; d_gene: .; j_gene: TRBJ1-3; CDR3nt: TGTGCCAGCAGTGAACAGGGAGGGACTGGAAACACCATATATTTT; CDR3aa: CASSEQGGTGNTIYF
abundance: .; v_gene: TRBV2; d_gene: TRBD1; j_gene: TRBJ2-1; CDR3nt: TGTGCCAGCAGTGTGACAGGGTACAATGAGCAGTTCTTC; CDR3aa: CASSVTGYNEQFF
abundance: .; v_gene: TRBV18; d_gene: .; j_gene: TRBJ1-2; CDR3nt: TGTGCCAGCTCACCGACGACAAGGGCCGATGATGGCTACACCTTC; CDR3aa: CASSPTTRADDGYTF
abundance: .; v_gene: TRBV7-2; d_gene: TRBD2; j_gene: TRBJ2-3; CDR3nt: TGTGCCAGCAGCTTAGGAGGCGGGGGGGCAGGAGATACGCAGTATTTT; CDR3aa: CASSLGGGGAGDTQYF
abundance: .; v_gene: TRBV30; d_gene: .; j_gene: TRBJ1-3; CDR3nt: TGTGCCTGGAGTGCCCTGGGGGGCTCTGGAAACACCATATATTTT; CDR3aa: CAWSALGGSGNTIYF
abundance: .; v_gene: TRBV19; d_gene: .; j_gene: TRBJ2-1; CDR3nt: TGTGCCAGTAGTGTCTACGGGGGCACCCTATTTAATGAGCAGTTCTTC; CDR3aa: CASSVYGGTLFNEQFF
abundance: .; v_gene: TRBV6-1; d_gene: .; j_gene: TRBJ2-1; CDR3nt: TGTGCCAGCAGTGAATGGGGGACAACTTCCTACAATGAGCAGTTCTTC; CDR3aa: CASSEWGTTSYNEQFF
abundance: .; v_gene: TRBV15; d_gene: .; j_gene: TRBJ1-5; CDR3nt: TGTGCCACCAGCAGAAATCCGGACAGAAATCAGCCCCAGCATTTT; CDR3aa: CATSRNPDRNQPQHF
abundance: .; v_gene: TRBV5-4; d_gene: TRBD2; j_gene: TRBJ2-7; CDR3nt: TGTGCCAGCAGCCCAGGACTAGCGGGAGCGGGCTCCTACGAGCAGTACTTC; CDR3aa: CASSPGLAGAGSYEQYF
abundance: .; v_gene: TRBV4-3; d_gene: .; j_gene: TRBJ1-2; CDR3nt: TGCGCCAGCAGCCAAGGAAACGCTAACTATGGCTACACCTTC; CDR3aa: CASSQGNANYGYTF
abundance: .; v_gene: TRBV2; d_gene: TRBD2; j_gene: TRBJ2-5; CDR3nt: TGTGCCAGCAGTGGCGGCGGGGGGGCAGGAGAGACCCAGTACTTC; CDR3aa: CASSGGGGAGETQYF
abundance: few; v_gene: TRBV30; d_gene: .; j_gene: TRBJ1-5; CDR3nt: TGTGCCTGGAGTGTCGGGACAAATCAGCCCCAGCATTTT; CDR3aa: CAWSVGTNQPQHF
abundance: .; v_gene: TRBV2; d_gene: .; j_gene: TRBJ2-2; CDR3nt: TGTGCCAGCAGTGGAGAGACGGTGAGGCGAACGCTGTTTTTT; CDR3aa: CASSGETVRRTLFF
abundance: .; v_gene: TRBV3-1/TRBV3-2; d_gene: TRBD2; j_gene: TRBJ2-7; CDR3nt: TGTGCCAGCAGCCAGGCCGGGACTAGCGGAACCTACGAGCAGTACTTC; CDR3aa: CASSQAGTSGTYEQYF
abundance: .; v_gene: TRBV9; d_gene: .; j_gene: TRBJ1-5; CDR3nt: TGTGCCAGCAGCCTGGGGGACGGCGCCCAGCCCCAGCATTTT; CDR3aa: CASSLGDGAQPQHF
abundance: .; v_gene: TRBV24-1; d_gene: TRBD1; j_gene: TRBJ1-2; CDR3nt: TGTGCCACCAGTGATTTTGGGACAGCCTATGGCTACACCTTC; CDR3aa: CATSDFGTAYGYTF
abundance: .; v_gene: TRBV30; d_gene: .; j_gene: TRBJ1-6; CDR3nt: TGTGCCTGGAGTCAGGGGTCGAATTCACCCCTCCACTTT; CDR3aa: CAWSQGSNSPLHF
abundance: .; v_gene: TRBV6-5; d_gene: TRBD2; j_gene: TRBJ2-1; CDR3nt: TGTGCCAGCAGCCCCGGCGGGAGGAGGAATGAGCAGTTCTTC; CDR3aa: CASSPGGRRNEQFF
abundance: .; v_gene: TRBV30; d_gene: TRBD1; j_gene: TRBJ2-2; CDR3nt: TGTGCCTGGAGTGTGAAAGGGACAGGGAACACCGGGGAGCTGTTTTTT; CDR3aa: CAWSVKGTGNTGELFF
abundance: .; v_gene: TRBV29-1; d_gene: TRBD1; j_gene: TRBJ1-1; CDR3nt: TGCAGCGCTGACCGGCGGGACAGCGGGGCTGAAGCTTTCTTT; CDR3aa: CSADRRDSGAEAFF
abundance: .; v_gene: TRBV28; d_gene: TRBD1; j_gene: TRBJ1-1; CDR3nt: TGTGCCAGCACCGAGACAGGGCTCTCCACTGAAGCTTTCTTT; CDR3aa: CASTETGLSTEAFF
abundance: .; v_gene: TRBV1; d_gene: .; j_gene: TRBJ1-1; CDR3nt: TGCACCAGCAGCCGTGGGGCTTTCTTT; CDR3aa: CTSSRGAFF
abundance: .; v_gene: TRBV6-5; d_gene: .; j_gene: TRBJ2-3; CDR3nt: TGTGCCAGCAACTTCTACAGGGAAAGCACAGATACGCAGTATTTT; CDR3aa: CASNFYRESTDTQYF
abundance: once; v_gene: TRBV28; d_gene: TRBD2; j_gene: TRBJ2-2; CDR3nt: TGTGCCAGCAGTTCTCTAGCGGGAGGGGGTACCGGGGAGCTGTTTTTT; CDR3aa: CASSSLAGGGTGELFF
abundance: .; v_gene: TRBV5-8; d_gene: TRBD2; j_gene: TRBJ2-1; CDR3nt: TGTGCCAGCAGCCGCGGGACTAGCGCCCCGGGTGAGCAGTTCTTC; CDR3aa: CASSRGTSAPGEQFF